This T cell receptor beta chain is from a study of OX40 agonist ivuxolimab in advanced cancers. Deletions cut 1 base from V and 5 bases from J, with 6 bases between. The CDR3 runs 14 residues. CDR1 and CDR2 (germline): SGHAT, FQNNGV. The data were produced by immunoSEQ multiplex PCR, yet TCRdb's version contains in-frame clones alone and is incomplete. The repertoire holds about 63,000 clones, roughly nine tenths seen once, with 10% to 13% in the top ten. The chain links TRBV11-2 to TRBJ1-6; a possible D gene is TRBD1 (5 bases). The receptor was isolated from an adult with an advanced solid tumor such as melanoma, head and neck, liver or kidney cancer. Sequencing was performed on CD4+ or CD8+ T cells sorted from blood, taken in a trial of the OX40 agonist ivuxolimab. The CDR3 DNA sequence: TGTGCCAGCAGCTTAGGAGGGGATAATTCACCCCTCCACTTT. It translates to CASSLGGDNSPLHF.